Detailed here is one T cell receptor (beta chain). The data were taken from a study of blood T cell repertoires in COVID-19. Study-wide context: The origin of the acute and convalescent COVID-19 samples was the United States, Italy and Spain. The cDNA or gDNA used as material had been derived from T cells, B-cell-depleted T cells, or PBMCs.

In the original processing: Amplification with reference gene primers provided the estimates of nucleated cell counts. The data were produced by immunoSEQ multiplex PCR, yet TCRdb's version contains in-frame clones alone and is incomplete. V and J calls and clone size are those listed in that table; D and trimming were worked out from the DNA. The sample contains some 130,000 clones, about 87% of which appear only once. The CDR3 covers 14 residues. Germline assignment: CDR1 SGHTA and CDR2 FQGNSA. V lost 6 bases and J lost 3; bases outside the gene matches: 3. V and J are TRBV7-2 and TRBJ1-2; 11 positions match TRBD1. This sequence originates from a man between 45 and 60 years old with acute or convalescent COVID-19. The sample consisted of peripheral blood. The CDR3 DNA follows: TGTGCCAGCAGACGGGACAGGGGGGACTATGGCTACACCTTC. Translated: CASRRDRGDYGYTF. The entire variable domain, with the rest obtained from reference TRBV7-2 and TRBJ1-2, is as follows: GAGVSQSPSNKVTEKGKDVELRCDPISGHTALYWYRQSLGQGLEFLIYFQGNSAPDKSGLPSDRFSAERTGGSVSTLTIQRTQQEDSAVYLCASRRDRGDYGYTFGSGTRLTVV.